This T cell receptor (beta chain) was documented in a study of T cell responses to AZD1222 COVID-19 vaccine (dated by TCRdb to about 2021). About the investigation overall: Because spike-specific TCR depth and breadth did not differ between the two schedules, AZD1222 recipients who got a second dose at roughly 4 weeks were pooled with those who got a second dose at roughly 12 weeks. TCR sequencing covered 230 or so trial participants: around 210 given two doses of AZD1222 and about 26 given two doses of MenACWY control vaccine. Enrollment into the trials was organized by age into subgroups of 18-55, 56-69 and 70-plus years, and those subgroups contained around 150, 28 and 57 TCR-sequenced participants, respectively. General findings and caveats noted by the study authors: Epitopes outside the regions mutated in the B.1.351 and B.1.1.7 variants were reportedly recognized by nearly half of the unique spike-specific TCRs. In the small 56-69-year group, the increase in depth fell short of significance, most likely because of low power. Because no day 14 peak-response samples were available, repertoires were characterized only after the peak T cell response. After two AZD1222 doses, both the breadth and the depth of spike-specific TCRs were significantly higher than at day 0 and than in MenACWY recipients. Vaccine-associated CD4 TCRs spanned the whole spike protein, with dominant responses in regions 160-218 and 743-854. Participants were mostly white British, with more females than males. The authors suggested clonal diversity may have been underestimated. Conclusions about previously exposed vaccinees are limited because only six or seven AZD1222 recipients were SARS-CoV-2 seropositive at baseline.

This clone was detected only a few times. It lacks a known antigen. There are no base qualities to consult, and no much larger clone falls within one base. The CDR3 regions of human TCRbeta chains were analyzed by immunosequencing. The source study handled its data this way. Repertoire TCRs were checked for matches against a reference library of SARS-CoV-2-specific TCRs that had been generated using the MIRA antigen-specificity platform. Breadth was defined as the fraction of unique TCRs that were SARS-CoV-2-associated. Depth was defined as the fraction of total T cells that were SARS-CoV-2-associated. Using the MIRA data, each spike-specific TCR was assigned both to the spike region to which the TCR was reactive and to a CD4 or CD8 class. Log10-transformed breadth and depth values were compared by one-way ANOVA with Sidak's multiple comparisons tests. The table was pulled from immuneACCESS by TCRdb, which kept in-frame rearrangements only. Such tables lose some clones; where checked, under half of the loss comes from unresolved V genes, and the rest has no known cause. The V and J calls and clone size are taken from that table; D and trimming were inferred from the DNA. Present in this sample are about 130,000 clones, more than 80% of which were seen just once. The top ten constitute roughly 4.3% of the sample.

CDR1 and CDR2 were assigned from the germline V gene (reference sequence) as SGHNT and YYREEE. There are 16 amino acids in the CDR3, from cysteine to phenylalanine inclusive. The kept DNA is CDR3 alone, 48 bases in frame from the first base. V sheds 1 base and J sheds 0 bases, leaving 11 bases between their ends. The sample's time point label is to be understood as: baseline before first vaccination. Samples from vaccinated people were obtained from the UK trials COV001 and COV002, which included a single-blind randomized controlled phase 2/3 trial of AZD1222 (ChAdOx1 nCoV-19) in healthy adults. For TCRbeta chain sequencing, PBMC samples were collected from trial participants at day 0 and at day 28 after the second dose.

Sequences were derived from peripheral blood, sampled on day 0 of AZD1222 vaccination. The rearrangement combines TRBV5-4 with TRBJ2-1; tentative D gene TRBD1, with 5 bases matching. The sequence derives from an adult in good health. This receptor carries the CDR3 CASSLLTVSSYNEQFF. At the DNA level, the sequence is TGTGCCAGCAGCTTGCTGACAGTAAGCTCCTACAATGAGCAGTTCTTC. Extended through the reference TRBV5-4 and TRBJ2-1 proteins, this CDR3 yields the full variable domain: ETGVTQSPTHLIKTRGQQVTLRCSSQSGHNTVSWYQQALGQGPQFIFQYYREEENGRGNFPPRFSGLQFPNYSSELNVNALELDDSALYLCASSLLTVSSYNEQFFGPGTRLTVL.